One sample yielded the 13 T cell receptor beta chains listed below, sequenced in a study of T cell responses to AZD1222 COVID-19 vaccine. Data came from immunoSEQ multiplex PCR; TCRdb stores just in-frame clones and leaves some out. The sample yields 200,000 or so clones, roughly 88% seen once. Here the sequenced sample was peripheral blood, taken on day 0 of AZD1222 vaccination. The receptors shown here come from an adult in good health.

The CDR3 DNA follows: TGTGCCTGGAGTGTACCTGGTGGAAGGGGGGCTGAGCAGTTCTTC. Translating gives CAWSVPGGRGAEQFF. V gene TRBV30 combines with J gene TRBJ2-1; the D call may be TRBD1 or TRBD2 (6 bases each). V gave up 0 bases and J gave up 9 bases, with 18 bases separating them. CDR1 is GTSNPN, CDR2 SVGIG, per germline (reference sequence). The CDR3 is 15 amino acids.

The CDR3, as DNA: TGTGCCAGCAGTTTCCGGCAGTGGGGGGTCGGGACTAATGAAAAACTGTTTTTT. Translating it yields CASSFRQWGVGTNEKLFF. The chain has TRBV27 and TRBJ1-4; tentative D call: TRBD1 (5 bases). This CDR3 region has 18 residues. Germline CDR1 MNHEY, CDR2 SMNVEV (reference sequence). The V and J ends lost 3 bases and 2 bases respectively, with 19 bases between them. The entire variable domain, with the rest obtained from reference TRBV27 and TRBJ1-4, is as follows: EAQVTQNPRYLITVTGKKLTVTCSQNMNHEYMSWYRQDPGLGLRQIYYSMNVEVTDKGDVPEGYKVSRKEKRNFPLILESPSPNQTSLYFCASSFRQWGVGTNEKLFFGSGTQLSVL.

The chain recombines TRBV28 with TRBJ2-2; maybe TRBD2 (5 bases). The V end was cut by 5 bases, the J end by 2 bases, with 15 bases between. The germline V gene encodes CDR1 MDHEN and CDR2 SYDVKM. The CDR3 runs 16 residues. The CDR3 nucleotides read TGTGCCAGCAGTCCCACGCCTAGCTTAAACACCGGGGAGCTGTTTTTT. Its translation is CASSPTPSLNTGELFF.

The rearrangement joins TRBV5-1 to TRBJ1-2; D might be TRBD1 (6 bases). The length of the CDR3 is 15 residues. Germline V gene data show CDR1 as SGHRS and CDR2 as YFSETQ. V was clipped by 4 bases and J by 3 bases, with 16 bases between them. CDR3 residues: CASSPLGGEYYGYTF. CDR3 in DNA: TGCGCCAGCAGCCCTCTTGGGGGCGAATACTATGGCTACACCTTC.

The chain couples TRBV30 to TRBJ2-1; D possibly corresponds to TRBD2 (7 bases). The germline gives CDR1 GTSNPN, CDR2 SVGIG (reference sequence). The CDR3 length is 14 residues. V was cut by 4 bases and J by 5 bases, with 15 bases left in between. The CDR3 protein is CAWKGGFRDNEQFF. In nucleotides, the CDR3 is TGTGCCTGGAAGGGGGGGTTTCGGGACAATGAGCAGTTCTTC.

The genes are TRBV28 and TRBJ1-6; 7 positions match TRBD1. Trimming at V came to 9 bases and at J to 5 bases, leaving 4 bases not matched to a gene. The CDR3 is made up of 13 amino acids. Germline V gives CDR1 MDHEN, CDR2 SYDVKM. Here the CDR3 reads CASRQGNNSPLHF. Written as DNA, the CDR3 is TGTGCCAGTAGACAGGGTAATAATTCACCCCTCCACTTT.

V usage is TRBV28 and J usage is TRBJ2-7; possible D gene TRBD1, 6 bases. V lost 3 bases and J lost 3, with 15 bases in between. CDR3 size: 15 residues. Germline lookup yields CDR1 MDHEN and CDR2 SYDVKM. The CDR3 reads CASSLDPGQHYEQYF. CDR3 coding DNA: TGTGCCAGCAGTTTGGACCCGGGACAACACTACGAGCAGTACTTC. Variable domain in full (rest from reference TRBV28 and TRBJ2-7): DVKVTQSSRYLVKRTGEKVFLECVQDMDHENMFWYRQDPGLGLRLIYFSYDVKMKEKGDIPEGYSVSREKKERFSLILESASTNQTSMYLCASSLDPGQHYEQYFGPGTRLTVT.

CDR3 DNA sequence: TGCAGCGTTGAACTAGATAGCACAGATACGCAGTATTTT. This sequence encodes CSVELDSTDTQYF. V usage is TRBV29-1 and J usage is TRBJ2-3; D uncertain. CDR1 is SQVTM, CDR2 ANQGSEA, per germline. Trimming took 2 bases from V and 0 from J, leaving 6 bases between them. This CDR3 has 13 amino acids.

The CDR3 bases are TGTGCCAGCAGTTTGTTGCACGGTTACGAGCAGTACTTC. This translates into CASSLLHGYEQYF. The gene calls are TRBV12-3 or TRBV12-4 and TRBJ2-7, with D unresolved. This CDR3 is 13 amino acids long. Trimming stripped 3 bases from V and 4 bases from J, with 10 bases between.

This clone was seen just once. The chain links TRBV5-1 to TRBJ1-1; D is possibly TRBD1 (5 bases). The CDR3 has 14 residues. V dropped 0 bases and J dropped 5 bases, with 11 bases sitting between them. Germline CDR1 is SGHRS and CDR2 is YFSETQ. The CDR3 loop is CASSLDGARTEAFF. The CDR3 coding sequence is TGCGCCAGCAGCTTGGATGGGGCCCGGACTGAAGCTTTCTTT.

Here the CDR3 reads CASKKGGYGYTF. CDR3 DNA sequence: TGTGCCAGCAAGAAGGGAGGCTATGGCTACACCTTC. The V and J genes are TRBV6-5 and TRBJ1-2; D ambiguous. Per germline, CDR1 MNHEY and CDR2 SVGAGI. The germline V and J ends were trimmed by 7 bases and 4 bases, with 10 bases remaining between them. The CDR3 loop spans 12 amino acids.

The CDR3 reads CAWRMTGVVSPLHF. Here the CDR3 DNA reads TGTGCCTGGAGGATGACAGGGGTTGTCTCACCCCTCCACTTT. The rearrangement joins TRBV30 to TRBJ1-6, with TRBD1 matching 8 bases. Trimming at V came to 3 bases and at J to 10 bases, leaving 8 bases not matched to a gene. The CDR3 runs 14 residues. Germline V gene lookup returns CDR1 GTSNPN and CDR2 SVGIG (reference sequence).

The chain combines TRBV3-1 (or the pseudogene TRBV3-2) with TRBJ2-1; TRBD1 agrees at 11 bases. With V trimmed by 5 bases and J by 4 bases, 7 bases remained unmatched. This CDR3 is 16 amino acids long. Germline values: CDR1 LGHDT, CDR2 YNNKEL (reference sequence). The CDR3 nucleotides read TGTGCCAGCAGCTACGGACAGGGGGCGGTTTACAATGAGCAGTTCTTC. Its protein is CASSYGQGAVYNEQFF.